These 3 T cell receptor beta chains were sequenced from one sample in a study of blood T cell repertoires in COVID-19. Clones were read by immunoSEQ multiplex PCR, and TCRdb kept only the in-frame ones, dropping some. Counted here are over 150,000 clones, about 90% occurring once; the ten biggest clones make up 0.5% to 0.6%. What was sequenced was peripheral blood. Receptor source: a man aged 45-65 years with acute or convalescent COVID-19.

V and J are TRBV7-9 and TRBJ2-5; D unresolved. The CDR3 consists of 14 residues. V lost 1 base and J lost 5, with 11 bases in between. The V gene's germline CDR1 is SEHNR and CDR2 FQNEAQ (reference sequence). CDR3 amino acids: CASSLEGAAETQYF. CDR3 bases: TGTGCCAGCAGCTTAGAAGGAGCTGCGGAGACCCAGTACTTC.

The CDR3 DNA reads as TGCGCCAGCAGCCTACTCAGGGAGGCGGGGAACACAGATACGCAGTATTTT. The encoded protein is CASSLLREAGNTDTQYF. This chain uses TRBV4-3 with TRBJ2-3, with D possibly matching TRBD2 (6 bases). CDR1 LGHNA and CDR2 YSLEER come from the germline V gene. V was shortened by 4 bases and J by 2 bases, with 19 bases between the two germline ends. The CDR3 has 17 amino acids.

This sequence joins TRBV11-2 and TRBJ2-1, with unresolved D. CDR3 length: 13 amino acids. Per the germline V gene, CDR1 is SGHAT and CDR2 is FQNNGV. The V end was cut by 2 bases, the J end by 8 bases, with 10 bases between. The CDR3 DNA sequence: TGTGCCAGCAGCTTAAGGATTGAGGATGAGCAGTTCTTC. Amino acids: CASSLRIEDEQFF.